The entry below describes one TCR beta chain. The antigen is unknown. The sample belongs to a study of long-term antiretroviral therapy in people with HIV. General observations from the study: HIV repertoires spanned narrower CDR3 length ranges than controls. Participants lacked recorded data on ART adherence, viral resistance or therapy changes. Regardless of time point, clones expanded before ART dominated the repertoire.

Assay version v3.0 of immunoSEQ was used, and it was run at survey level. Sequencing set out to capture roughly 40,000-50,000 T-cell genomes per sample. Measured with immunoSEQ multiplex PCR; TCRdb has only the in-frame clones, and not every one. The sample has tens of thousands of clones; roughly 77% are singletons. The CDR3 sequence is 13 residues long. Per germline, CDR1 SEHNR and CDR2 FQNEAQ (reference sequence). The ends were cut back, 2 bases at V and 3 bases at J, with 7 bases in the middle. This chain links TRBV7-9 with TRBJ1-1; D not resolved. This TCR derives from a woman aged 40 to 49 with HIV. The sequenced sample was unsorted PBMCs, obtained 0.5 years after starting antiretroviral therapy. The CDR3 region has the DNA TGTGCCAGCAGCTTAAGCAAGGACACTGAAGCTTTCTTT. Protein: CASSLSKDTEAFF.